This T cell receptor beta chain stems from a study of T cell repertoires in cytomegalovirus infection. Whole-study context: Recently identified HLA-C-restricted CMV epitopes were among the peptides used. Matching HLA type, along with CMV infection, was indicated by public TCR beta signatures.

This clonotype occurred a few times. Its antigen is as yet unknown. The J segment lost 2 bases and the V segment lost 5 bases, leaving 10 bases of the junction unmatched. The CDR3 has 16 residues. Germline CDR1 reads LNHDA; CDR2 reads SQIVND (reference sequence). TCRdb called the reads again in MiXCR, with one record for every CDR3 protein. The sample lists a few hundred thousand distinct CDR3 sequences, roughly 42% occurring once. Study results and caveats: Ex vivo, HLA-C-restricted CMV-specific TCR beta clonotypes prevailed over the rest of the response. Pooled public TCR beta family frequency picked out CMV carriers with the relevant HLA.

The gene calls are TRBV19 and TRBJ2-7, with 9 bases matching TRBD2. This sequence originates from a human donor in good health (CMV status not recorded). Some clones in this sample may be carry-over from other donors' samples. This specimen consisted of cultured PBMCs, obtained from culture after CMV antigen stimulation. CDR3: CASSPLSGSGTYEQYF. The CDR3 coding sequence is TGTGCCAGTAGTCCTCTTAGCGGGAGTGGGACCTACGAGCAGTACTTC.